What follows are 30 T cell receptor beta chains derived from one specimen sequenced in a study of T and B cells in COVID-19 patients. From blood, about 250-550 ng of genomic DNA served as TRB template. TRB rearrangements were amplified by multiplex PCR with BIOMED2 TRB-A/B primers. In TCRdb, the multiplex PCR reads were re-called with MiXCR into one record per CDR3 protein. Here the sample spans tens of thousands of distinct CDR3 sequences, 25% to 30% being singletons. The sequencing input was blood. Receptors were obtained from a human donor who had recovered from COVID-19.

This clonotype was seen once. A much larger clonotype is one base distant, so this may be a read error. The rearrangement joins TRBV29-1 to TRBJ1-2; D perhaps matches TRBD1 (6 bases). The CDR3 is made up of 12 amino acids. From germline, CDR1 is SQVTM and CDR2 ANQGSEA. CDR3 sequence (DNA): TGCAGCGTCTTACAGGGAGGCTATGGCCACACCTTC. Its protein is CSVLQGGYGHTF.

The chain employs TRBV18 and TRBJ1-2; D remains ambiguous. V was trimmed by 3 bases and J by 5 bases, leaving 10 bases between them. In germline, CDR1 is KGHSH, CDR2 LQKENI. The CDR3 has 13 residues. CDR3: CASSPAGGYGYTF. Written as DNA, the CDR3 is TGTGCCAGCTCACCTGCGGGTGGGTATGGCTACACCTTC. Based on the CDR3 plus reference TRBV18 and TRBJ1-2, the full variable domain is NAGVMQNPRHLVRRRGQEARLRCSPMKGHSHVYWYRQLPEEGLKFMVYLQKENIIDESGMPKERFSAEFPKEGPSILRIQQVVRGDSAAYFCASSPAGGYGYTFGSGTRLTVV.

The chain carries TRBV5-1 and TRBJ2-3, with 8 bases matching TRBD2. CDR3 length: 14 residues. Per the germline V gene, CDR1 is SGHRS and CDR2 is YFSETQ. J lost 4 bases, V lost 2 bases, and 3 bases had no gene match. In DNA form, the CDR3 reads TGCGCCAGCAGCTTAGCGGGGGTCCCAGATACGCAGTATTTT. Amino acid sequence: CASSLAGVPDTQYF.

In its sample, this clonotype was seen a few times. This chain links TRBV6-5 with TRBJ2-4; TRBD2 might be the D (5 bases). Trimming shortened V by 0 bases and J by 9 bases, and 18 bases separated the two germline ends. Germline loops: CDR1 MNHEY, CDR2 SVGAGI. The CDR3 sequence is 16 residues long. The CDR3 protein is CASSYSASPIASIQYF. DNA for the CDR3: TGTGCCAGCAGTTACTCCGCCAGCCCCATAGCGTCCATTCAGTACTTC.

V usage is TRBV10-3 and J usage is TRBJ2-7; the match to TRBD2 covers 16 bases. This CDR3 comprises 15 residues. Germline V CDR1 and CDR2: ENHRY, SYGVKD. With V trimmed by 6 bases and J by 11 bases, 10 bases remained unmatched. Written as DNA, the CDR3 is TGTGCCATCAGCCAAGGGGGACTAGCGGGAGGGGTGGAGTACTTC. Translating it yields CAISQGGLAGGVEYF.

This clonotype was counted a few times. This sequence joins TRBV18 and TRBJ2-1; TRBD1 or TRBD2 may be the D gene (5 bases each). The CDR3 is 14 amino acids. V lost 1 base to trimming and J lost 6 bases, with 10 bases between them. Germline-derived CDR1 and CDR2 are KGHSH and LQKENI. CDR3 sequence (DNA): TGTGCCAGCTCACCACTTACCGGGGCCAATGAGCAGTTCTTC. Its protein is CASSPLTGANEQFF.

Within the sample, this clonotype is medium-sized. This chain connects TRBV19 to TRBJ2-2; 11 bases line up with TRBD1. With V trimmed by 6 bases and J by 7 bases, 1 base remained unmatched. CDR1 LNHDA and CDR2 SQIVND come from the germline V gene (reference sequence). The CDR3 is 13 amino acids. The CDR3 DNA is TGTGCCAGTAGGGGACAGGGGGGCGGGGAGCTGTTTTTT. This gives the protein CASRGQGGGELFF.

This clonotype has only a few counts. The chain has TRBV6-5 and TRBJ1-4, with 7 bases aligning to TRBD1. The germline V gene encodes CDR1 MNHEY and CDR2 SVGAGI. This CDR3 is built from 15 residues. V gave up 5 bases and J gave up 7 bases; unmatched junction bases: 10. The DNA for the CDR3 is TGTGCCAGCAGTCCCAGGACAGGCACCGGTGAAAAACTGTTTTTT. Translated, it gives CASSPRTGTGEKLFF.

The genes are TRBV27 and TRBJ1-5; D is ambiguous. Germline-derived CDR1 and CDR2 are MNHEY and SMNVEV (reference sequence). The CDR3 spans 14 residues. V shed 3 bases and J shed 0 bases, with 6 bases lying between them. CDR3 sequence: CASSFRDSNQPQHF. CDR3 nucleotide sequence: TGTGCCAGCAGTTTCCGCGATAGCAATCAGCCCCAGCATTTT.

This clonotype was seen only a few times. The genes are TRBV30 and TRBJ1-5; a possible D gene is TRBD1 (5 bases). Deletions cut 5 bases from V and 3 bases from J, with 11 bases between. CDR1 GTSNPN and CDR2 SVGIG come from the germline V gene (reference sequence). CDR3 length equals 13 residues. CDR3 bases: TGTGCCTGGTCCCGGGACCTCAATCAGCCCCAGCATTTT. Its protein is CAWSRDLNQPQHF.

This clonotype is deemed medium-sized. The chain joins TRBV29-1 to TRBJ2-5; TRBD1 agrees at 8 bases. CDR1 is SQVTM and CDR2 is ANQGSEA in the germline V gene. Trimming cost V 0 bases and J 9 bases; bases outside gene matches: 6. This CDR3 is built from 13 residues. The CDR3 reads CSVEDGTGWAQYF. DNA for the CDR3: TGCAGCGTTGAAGATGGGACAGGATGGGCCCAGTACTTC.

The rearrangement uses TRBV30 and TRBJ1-6; D unresolved. Germline lookup yields CDR1 GTSNPN and CDR2 SVGIG (reference sequence). V was clipped by 3 bases and J by 8 bases, with 11 bases between them. CDR3 length: 13 amino acids. DNA for the CDR3: TGTGCCTGGAGAAACGGGAGGGATTCACCCCTCCACTTT. Protein: CAWRNGRDSPLHF.

The chain joins TRBV11-2 to TRBJ2-1, with 12 bases matching TRBD2. This CDR3 is 15 amino acids long. Trimming at V came to 3 bases and at J to 8 bases, leaving 5 bases not matched to a gene. CDR1 SGHAT and CDR2 FQNNGV come from the germline V gene. CDR3 DNA: TGTGCCAGCAGCTTGACTAGCGGGGGAGGTGATGAGCAGTTCTTC. Translating gives CASSLTSGGGDEQFF.

Worth noting for this clonotype: The junction departs from germline at one end; a sequencing error may be responsible. The chain employs TRBV5-5 and TRBJ2-7; TRBD1 is a possible D gene (6 bases). Looked up from germline, CDR1 is SGHKS and CDR2 is YYEKEE (reference sequence). This CDR3 comprises 15 residues. CDR3 loop: CASSLEGGSSYEQYF. The DNA of the CDR3 is TGCGCCAGCAGCTTGGAAGGGGGAAGTTCCTACGAGCAGTACTTC.

J is TRBJ2-3 and V is TRBV12-3 or TRBV12-4; D might be TRBD2 (7 bases). The CDR3 covers 15 residues. In DNA, the CDR3 is TGTGCTAGTGCTCTCCAGGGAGGGGGGTCGGATACGCAGTATTTT. Protein product: CASALQGGGSDTQYF.

This clonotype was seen many times. The V and J genes are TRBV6-5 and TRBJ2-1; D might be TRBD2 (5 bases). Germline CDR1 reads MNHEY; CDR2 reads SVGAGI. Between the trimmed V and J ends, which lost 5 bases and 10 bases, there was a span of 15 bases. The length of the CDR3 is 13 residues. The CDR3 DNA sequence: TGTGCCAGCAGTCCCCCACCTAGGAGGGAGCAGTTCTTC. It yields the protein CASSPPPRREQFF.

This chain uses TRBV18 with TRBJ1-3; D call uncertain. V gave up 5 bases and J gave up 1 base, with 9 bases separating them. There are 14 residues in the CDR3. CDR1 and CDR2 (germline): KGHSH, LQKENI. CDR3 loop: CASSGESSGNTIYF. CDR3 nucleotides: TGTGCCAGCTCAGGAGAATCTTCTGGAAACACCATATATTTT.

The genes are TRBV18 and TRBJ2-1; 8 bases are a match to TRBD1. This CDR3 contains 15 residues. The germline gives CDR1 KGHSH, CDR2 LQKENI. Losses at the gene ends were 3 bases for V and 8 bases for J; bases not matched to a gene: 9. For the CDR3, the DNA is TGTGCCAGCTCACCCAGGGGGCAACGGGAAGATGAGCAGTTCTTC. It yields the protein CASSPRGQREDEQFF.

The rearrangement links TRBV5-1 to TRBJ2-7; 9 bases map to TRBD1. The germline V gene encodes CDR1 SGHRS and CDR2 YFSETQ. The J segment lost 2 bases and the V segment lost 3 bases, leaving 6 bases of the junction unmatched. CDR3 length: 15 amino acids. CDR3 nucleotide sequence: TGCGCCAGCAGCTCCACGGGACAGGGTCCCTACGAGCAGTACTTC. Translated: CASSSTGQGPYEQYF.

The chain links TRBV4-2 to TRBJ2-1; D gene ambiguous. The CDR3 extends over 15 amino acids. Germline V gives CDR1 LGHNA, CDR2 YNFKEQ. The germline V and J ends were trimmed by 4 bases and 6 bases, with 16 bases remaining between them. Here the CDR3 reads CASSLRTSAANEQFF. The CDR3 DNA sequence: TGTGCCAGCAGCCTTCGGACCTCGGCGGCCAATGAGCAGTTCTTC.

This sequence joins TRBV30 and TRBJ1-3, with D uncertain. The V and J ends lost 5 bases and 0 bases respectively, with 14 bases between them. The germline CDR1 and CDR2 sequences are GTSNPN and SVGIG (reference sequence). This CDR3 region has 15 residues. This CDR3 is CAWGVRPGSGNTIYF. In DNA, the CDR3 is TGTGCCTGGGGGGTCCGACCGGGCTCTGGAAACACCATATATTTT.

This clonotype has just a few counts. The V and J genes are TRBV19 and TRBJ1-4; a weak D match, TRBD1 (6 bases). Germline lookup yields CDR1 LNHDA and CDR2 SQIVND (reference sequence). V dropped 6 bases and J dropped 17 bases, with 28 bases sitting between them. CDR3 length equals 15 residues. The CDR3 DNA reads as TGTGCCAGTAGAGGTGGGGAATTGGACACAGGGAACGTTTTTTTT. Translation gives CASRGGELDTGNVFF.

V is TRBV27 and J is TRBJ2-1, with TRBD2 matching 9 bases. Looked up from germline, CDR1 is MNHEY and CDR2 is SMNVEV (reference sequence). V dropped 6 bases and J dropped 1; count of bases not matched to a gene: 7. The CDR3 runs to 16 residues. CDR3 amino acids: CASRITTSGSYNEQFF. Here the CDR3 DNA reads TGTGCCAGCAGGATTACCACTAGCGGGTCCTACAATGAGCAGTTCTTC.

The rearrangement joins TRBV7-9 to TRBJ2-3; D remains ambiguous. The CDR3 runs 12 residues. The germline V gene encodes CDR1 SEHNR and CDR2 FQNEAQ (reference sequence). CDR3 loop: CVGTSSTDTQYF. CDR3 bases: TGTGTTGGTACCTCTAGCACAGATACGCAGTATTTT.

This clonotype has a handful of counts. V gene TRBV29-1 combines with J gene TRBJ1-1; 8 nucleotides align to TRBD1. Trimming removed 7 bases from V and 5 bases from J; junction bases left unmatched: 15. Looked up from germline, CDR1 is SQVTM and CDR2 is ANQGSEA. This CDR3 has 15 amino acids. The CDR3 DNA reads TGCAGCGCCGACGGGCACAGGGGGAGAGTTACTGAAGCTTTCTTT. Its protein product is CSADGHRGRVTEAFF. The full variable domain, rest sourced from reference TRBV29-1 and TRBJ1-1, is SAVISQKPSRDICQRGTSLTIQCQVDSQVTMMFWYRQQPGQSLTLIATANQGSEATYESGFVIDKFPISRPNLTFSTLTVSNMSPEDSSIYLCSADGHRGRVTEAFFGQGTRLTVV.

The V and J genes are TRBV6-1 and TRBJ2-4; D possibly uses TRBD1 or TRBD2 (5 bases each). Germline V gives CDR1 MNHNS, CDR2 SASEGT. Trimming shortened V by 9 bases and J by 8 bases, and 17 bases separated the two germline ends. The CDR3 is 13 residues long. CDR3 sequence: CASKLDEGYIQYF. The CDR3 region has the DNA TGTGCCAGTAAGTTAGATGAGGGGTACATTCAGTACTTC.

Within the sample, this clonotype is medium-sized. The chain links TRBV29-1 to TRBJ2-3; the D is unclear. V lost 4 bases, J lost 3 bases, and 11 bases lay in between. This CDR3 has 13 residues. Germline lookup yields CDR1 SQVTM and CDR2 ANQGSEA. The CDR3 region has the DNA TGCAGCGTTGTGCCCATTGGGACAGATACGCAGTATTTT. This translates into CSVVPIGTDTQYF.

This sequence joins TRBV20-1 and TRBJ2-7; 12 nucleotides match TRBD2. Germline values: CDR1 DFQATT, CDR2 SNEGSKA (reference sequence). The V and J ends lost 5 bases and 7 bases, in that order; junction bases with no gene match: 6. The length of the CDR3 is 13 residues. CDR3 amino acids: CSARLAGAGEQYF. The CDR3 region has the DNA TGCAGTGCTCGACTAGCGGGAGCGGGTGAGCAGTACTTC.

In the case of this clonotype: A much larger clone lies one base from this, so it may be a read error. The chain carries TRBV19 and TRBJ2-7; D is uncertain. The CDR3 has 13 residues. Germline-derived CDR1 and CDR2 are LNHDA and SQIVND (reference sequence). Trimming pared 5 bases from V and 3 bases from J, leaving 11 bases between. This CDR3 is CASSFNGVYEQYF. The CDR3 DNA is TGTGCCAGTAGTTTTAATGGAGTCTACGAGCAGTACTTC. The whole variable domain, filled in from reference TRBV19 and TRBJ2-7, reads DGGITQSPKYLFRKEGQNVTLSCEQNLNHDAMYWYRQDPGQGLRLIYYSQIVNDFQKGDIAEGYSVSREKKESFPLTVTSAQKNPTAFYLCASSFNGVYEQYFGPGTRLTVT.

Only a few counts were recorded for this clonotype. This chain connects TRBV6-5 to TRBJ2-2, with a possible D match to TRBD1 (6 bases). From germline, CDR1 is MNHEY and CDR2 SVGAGI. This CDR3 is built from 19 residues. Trimming stripped 5 bases from V and 2 bases from J, with 24 bases between. In DNA form, the CDR3 reads TGTGCCAGCAGTAGTTACGTTGCCTCGACAGGCACAAACACCGGGGAGCTGTTTTTT. Translating it yields CASSSYVASTGTNTGELFF.